Listed below are T cell receptor beta chains from one sample, sequenced in a study of T cells after somatic rescue of genetic block. The method was immunoSEQ multiplex PCR; TCRdb's version includes in-frame clones alone and lacks a portion of them. In the table there are 45,000 to 55,000 clones, roughly 96% of which are singletons. The sample consisted of peripheral blood mononuclear cells (PBMCs). These receptor sequences come from a child less than two years old. The CDR3 runs from the conserved cysteine through the conserved F or W. A D gene is named only where the DNA matches it firmly. Size values are once, few and many counts, or a class for expanded clones, and some rows have none.

j_call: TRBJ2-5
v_call: TRBV23-1
d_call: .
clone_size: .
cdr3_aa: CASTRLQGEETQYF
cdr3_nt: TGCGCCAGCACCCGATTACAGGGAGAAGAGACCCAGTACTTC

j_call: TRBJ2-1
v_call: TRBV10-2
d_call: .
clone_size: .
cdr3_aa: CASLGRTVPYNEQFF
cdr3_nt: TGCGCCAGTCTTGGACGGACCGTTCCCTACAATGAGCAGTTCTTC

j_call: TRBJ2-7
v_call: TRBV25-1
d_call: TRBD1
clone_size: .
cdr3_aa: CASGTGQGRDEQYF
cdr3_nt: TGTGCCAGCGGAACGGGACAGGGGCGAGACGAGCAGTACTTC

j_call: TRBJ2-7
v_call: TRBV27
d_call: .
clone_size: .
cdr3_aa: CASSLLVPELGDYEQYF
cdr3_nt: TGTGCCAGCAGTTTATTAGTGCCAGAGCTAGGGGACTACGAGCAGTACTTC

j_call: TRBJ1-6
v_call: TRBV21-1
d_call: .
clone_size: .
cdr3_aa: CASSKRGTLHF
cdr3_nt: TGTGCCAGCAGCAAAAGGGGGACCCTCCACTTT

j_call: TRBJ1-1
v_call: TRBV27
d_call: TRBD1
clone_size: .
cdr3_aa: CASSAKTGRTEAFF
cdr3_nt: TGTGCCAGCAGTGCCAAGACAGGGAGGACTGAAGCTTTCTTT

j_call: TRBJ2-7
v_call: TRBV7-3
d_call: TRBD2
clone_size: .
cdr3_aa: CASSAGLAVEQYF
cdr3_nt: TGTGCCAGCAGCGCGGGACTAGCGGTCGAGCAGTACTTC

j_call: TRBJ2-7
v_call: TRBV18
d_call: .
clone_size: .
cdr3_aa: CASSPPGYEQYF
cdr3_nt: TGTGCCAGCTCACCACCAGGTTACGAGCAGTACTTC

j_call: TRBJ2-2
v_call: TRBV27
d_call: .
clone_size: .
cdr3_aa: CASSLGQNTGELFF
cdr3_nt: TGTGCCAGCAGTTTAGGACAGAACACCGGGGAGCTGTTTTTT

j_call: TRBJ2-5
v_call: TRBV10-3
d_call: TRBD2
clone_size: .
cdr3_aa: CAISDLAGQETQYF
cdr3_nt: TGTGCCATCAGCGACCTAGCGGGGCAAGAGACCCAGTACTTC

j_call: TRBJ2-1
v_call: TRBV5-4
d_call: TRBD2
clone_size: .
cdr3_aa: CASSLAFSGSSYNEQFF
cdr3_nt: TGTGCCAGCAGCTTGGCCTTTAGCGGGAGCTCCTACAATGAGCAGTTCTTC

j_call: TRBJ1-5
v_call: TRBV14
d_call: .
clone_size: .
cdr3_aa: CASSQSNQPQHF
cdr3_nt: TGTGCCAGCAGCCAAAGCAATCAGCCCCAGCATTTT

j_call: TRBJ2-1
v_call: TRBV5-1
d_call: TRBD2
clone_size: .
cdr3_aa: CASSLSSGRNEQFF
cdr3_nt: TGCGCCAGCAGCTTGTCTAGCGGGAGGAATGAGCAGTTCTTC

j_call: TRBJ1-2
v_call: TRBV12-5
d_call: .
clone_size: .
cdr3_aa: CASGFDKNYGYTF
cdr3_nt: TGTGCTAGTGGTTTCGACAAAAACTATGGCTACACCTTC

j_call: TRBJ1-2
v_call: TRBV5-1
d_call: .
clone_size: .
cdr3_aa: CASSTGNYGYTF
cdr3_nt: TGCGCCAGCAGCACAGGGAACTATGGCTACACCTTC

j_call: TRBJ2-7
v_call: TRBV6-5
d_call: .
clone_size: .
cdr3_aa: CASSYSAGRDEQYF
cdr3_nt: TGTGCCAGCAGTTACTCGGCAGGGAGAGATGAGCAGTACTTC

j_call: TRBJ1-2
v_call: TRBV6-6
d_call: .
clone_size: .
cdr3_aa: CASNPGKDLYGYTF
cdr3_nt: TGTGCCAGCAATCCGGGGAAGGACCTCTATGGCTACACCTTC

j_call: TRBJ1-2
v_call: TRBV27
d_call: .
clone_size: .
cdr3_aa: CASSRAGPYGYTF
cdr3_nt: TGTGCCAGCAGCAGGGCGGGGCCCTATGGCTACACCTTC

j_call: TRBJ2-1
v_call: TRBV19
d_call: TRBD2
clone_size: .
cdr3_aa: CASSIGFSGRASWFF
cdr3_nt: TGTGCCAGTAGTATAGGTTTTAGCGGGAGGGCGTCCTGGTTCTTC

j_call: TRBJ2-1
v_call: TRBV27
d_call: TRBD2
clone_size: .
cdr3_aa: CASARERTYNEQFF
cdr3_nt: TGTGCCAGCGCGCGGGAGCGGACCTACAATGAGCAGTTCTTC

j_call: TRBJ1-5
v_call: TRBV6-4
d_call: .
clone_size: .
cdr3_aa: CASSESGYSNQPQHF
cdr3_nt: TGTGCCAGCAGTGAATCAGGCTATAGCAATCAGCCCCAGCATTTT

j_call: TRBJ2-2
v_call: TRBV7-9
d_call: .
clone_size: .
cdr3_aa: CASRTQGASGNTGELFF
cdr3_nt: TGTGCCAGCAGAACCCAGGGGGCTAGCGGGAACACCGGGGAGCTGTTTTTT

j_call: TRBJ2-2
v_call: TRBV12-5
d_call: .
clone_size: .
cdr3_aa: CASGSGMGDTGELFF
cdr3_nt: TGTGCTAGTGGTTCGGGTATGGGGGACACCGGGGAGCTGTTTTTT

j_call: TRBJ2-7
v_call: TRBV5-1
d_call: TRBD1
clone_size: once
cdr3_aa: CASMASTGGYEQYF
cdr3_nt: TGCGCCAGCATGGCGTCTACAGGGGGCTACGAGCAGTACTTC

j_call: TRBJ1-4
v_call: TRBV4-1
d_call: .
clone_size: .
cdr3_aa: CASSQARVNEKLFF
cdr3_nt: TGCGCCAGCAGCCAAGCCAGGGTTAATGAAAAACTGTTTTTT

j_call: TRBJ2-5
v_call: TRBV10-3
d_call: .
clone_size: .
cdr3_aa: CATEGDQETQYF
cdr3_nt: TGTGCCACAGAGGGGGACCAAGAGACCCAGTACTTC

j_call: TRBJ1-2
v_call: TRBV5-1
d_call: TRBD1
clone_size: few
cdr3_aa: CASSLDRGRGYTF
cdr3_nt: TGCGCCAGCAGCTTGGACAGGGGGCGCGGCTACACCTTC

j_call: TRBJ1-3
v_call: TRBV4-1
d_call: .
clone_size: .
cdr3_aa: CASSQEAGHWLSGNTIYF
cdr3_nt: TGCGCCAGCAGCCAAGAGGCCGGACATTGGCTCTCTGGAAACACCATATATTTT

j_call: TRBJ1-2
v_call: TRBV10-3
d_call: .
clone_size: .
cdr3_aa: CAIGGGVISNYGYTF
cdr3_nt: TGTGCCATCGGGGGAGGGGTCATCTCTAACTATGGCTACACCTTC

j_call: TRBJ1-1
v_call: TRBV25-1
d_call: .
clone_size: few
cdr3_aa: CASSDRRFTEAFF
cdr3_nt: TGTGCCAGCAGTGACCGACGGTTCACTGAAGCTTTCTTT

j_call: TRBJ1-1
v_call: TRBV18
d_call: .
clone_size: medium-sized
cdr3_aa: CASSPGQNTEAFF
cdr3_nt: TGTGCCAGCTCACCGGGACAGAACACTGAAGCTTTCTTT

j_call: TRBJ1-4
v_call: TRBV5-1
d_call: .
clone_size: .
cdr3_aa: CASSFGTTNEKLFF
cdr3_nt: TGCGCCAGCAGCTTCGGGACAACTAATGAAAAACTGTTTTTT

j_call: TRBJ2-1
v_call: TRBV29-1
d_call: TRBD2
clone_size: once
cdr3_aa: CSVESGRRNEQFF
cdr3_nt: TGCAGCGTTGAAAGCGGGAGACGAAATGAGCAGTTCTTC

j_call: TRBJ1-3
v_call: TRBV6-1
d_call: TRBD1
clone_size: .
cdr3_aa: CASSEALPTGFPFSGNTIYF
cdr3_nt: TGTGCCAGCAGTGAAGCGCTTCCGACAGGGTTCCCCTTCTCTGGAAACACCATATATTTT

j_call: TRBJ1-5
v_call: TRBV6-5
d_call: .
clone_size: few
cdr3_aa: CASSRTGRGNQPQHF
cdr3_nt: TGTGCCAGCAGCCGCACCGGCAGGGGCAATCAGCCCCAGCATTTT

j_call: TRBJ2-6
v_call: TRBV5-8
d_call: .
clone_size: .
cdr3_aa: CASSFLKGNGANVLTF
cdr3_nt: TGTGCCAGCAGCTTTCTGAAAGGGAACGGGGCCAACGTCCTGACTTTC

j_call: TRBJ1-1
v_call: TRBV4-1
d_call: .
clone_size: .
cdr3_aa: CASSQVVSRVNTEAFF
cdr3_nt: TGCGCCAGCAGCCAAGTCGTGAGCAGGGTGAACACTGAAGCTTTCTTT

j_call: TRBJ2-1
v_call: TRBV27
d_call: .
clone_size: .
cdr3_aa: CASSLSSYNEQFF
cdr3_nt: TGTGCCAGCAGTTTATCTAGTTACAATGAGCAGTTCTTC

j_call: TRBJ2-2
v_call: TRBV7-2
d_call: .
clone_size: .
cdr3_aa: CASSLVARTGELFF
cdr3_nt: TGTGCCAGCAGCTTAGTTGCCAGAACCGGGGAGCTGTTTTTT

j_call: TRBJ1-2
v_call: TRBV5-4
d_call: TRBD1
clone_size: .
cdr3_aa: CASSLQGANYGYTF
cdr3_nt: TGTGCCAGCAGCTTACAGGGGGCTAACTATGGCTACACCTTC

j_call: TRBJ1-5
v_call: TRBV4-1
d_call: .
clone_size: .
cdr3_aa: CASSQGGNQPQHF
cdr3_nt: TGCGCCAGCAGCCAAGGGGGCAATCAGCCCCAGCATTTT

j_call: TRBJ1-4
v_call: TRBV28
d_call: TRBD1
clone_size: once
cdr3_aa: CASSTGAAKKLFF
cdr3_nt: TGTGCCAGCAGCACAGGGGCGGCAAAAAAACTGTTTTTT

j_call: TRBJ2-2
v_call: TRBV15
d_call: .
clone_size: .
cdr3_aa: CATSRKGALTGELFF
cdr3_nt: TGTGCCACCAGCAGAAAGGGAGCACTAACCGGGGAGCTGTTTTTT

j_call: TRBJ1-1
v_call: TRBV7-6
d_call: TRBD1
clone_size: .
cdr3_aa: CASSPRQGADTEAFF
cdr3_nt: TGTGCCAGCAGCCCAAGACAGGGGGCGGACACTGAAGCTTTCTTT

j_call: TRBJ2-2
v_call: TRBV28
d_call: .
clone_size: .
cdr3_aa: CASSFSGTAGELFF
cdr3_nt: TGTGCCAGCAGTTTTTCCGGGACCGCCGGGGAGCTGTTTTTT

j_call: TRBJ2-3
v_call: TRBV5-1
d_call: .
clone_size: .
cdr3_aa: CASSLGLDFHTQYF
cdr3_nt: TGCGCCAGCAGCTTGGGACTAGATTTTCATACGCAGTATTTT

j_call: TRBJ2-2
v_call: TRBV10-3
d_call: TRBD2
clone_size: .
cdr3_aa: CAISELGGANTGELFF
cdr3_nt: TGTGCCATCAGTGAGTTGGGAGGGGCGAACACCGGGGAGCTGTTTTTT

j_call: TRBJ1-5
v_call: TRBV7-8
d_call: TRBD1
clone_size: .
cdr3_aa: CASSLGTGQPQHF
cdr3_nt: TGTGCCAGCAGCTTAGGGACAGGTCAGCCCCAGCATTTT

j_call: TRBJ1-2
v_call: TRBV2
d_call: .
clone_size: .
cdr3_aa: CASSQDWYGYTF
cdr3_nt: TGTGCCAGCAGTCAGGACTGGTATGGCTACACCTTC

j_call: TRBJ2-7
v_call: TRBV5-1
d_call: .
clone_size: .
cdr3_aa: CASSLVGSYEQYF
cdr3_nt: TGCGCCAGCAGCTTGGTGGGCTCCTACGAGCAGTACTTC

j_call: TRBJ2-1
v_call: TRBV19
d_call: TRBD1
clone_size: .
cdr3_aa: CATRGGTGTNNEQFF
cdr3_nt: TGTGCCACCAGAGGCGGGACAGGGACCAACAATGAGCAGTTCTTC

j_call: TRBJ1-4
v_call: TRBV11-2
d_call: .
clone_size: .
cdr3_aa: CASSYRTEGEKLFF
cdr3_nt: TGTGCCAGCAGCTACCGGACAGAGGGTGAAAAACTGTTTTTT

j_call: TRBJ2-1
v_call: TRBV4-1
d_call: TRBD2
clone_size: .
cdr3_aa: CASSRLLAGVSNEQFF
cdr3_nt: TGCGCCAGCAGCCGCCTACTAGCGGGAGTCTCAAATGAGCAGTTCTTC